The 7 T cell receptor beta chains below come from one sample, sequenced in a study of CXCR3-negative and CXCR3-positive naive CD8 T cells. Study observations and caveats: TRB CDR3s of CXCR3-positive naive cells were more hydrophobic than those of CXCR3-negative naive cells.

The antigens of these receptors remain unknown. All TRB cDNA libraries came from 5' RACE performed with UMI labels. TCRdb reanalyzed the 5' RACE reads and collapses them to one entry per CDR3 protein, without DNA. Found here are roughly 100,000 distinct CDR3 sequences; the top ten clones hold 0.35% to 0.4%. The specimen sequenced was naive CXCR3+ CD8+ T cells from blood. The subset: CD45RO-CCR7+CD27+CD95- naive CD8+ T cells expressing CXCR3 (TNR3+). The origin of the receptors is a human donor in good health. Some clones in this sample may be carry-over from other donors' samples.

The chain joins TRBV5-5 to TRBJ2-3; absent DNA, TCRdb's TRBD2 call cannot be checked. The germline CDR1 and CDR2 sequences are SGHKS and YYEKEE (reference sequence). The CDR3 extends over 14 amino acids. The CDR3 loop reads CASSLTLAAYTQYF.

The chain has TRBV10-2 and TRBJ2-2; as DNA is missing, the TRBD2 call by TCRdb cannot be tested. Germline V gene lookup returns CDR1 WSHSY and CDR2 SAAADI. The CDR3 extends over 13 amino acids. This CDR3 reads CASSASSIGELFF.

This chain joins TRBV12-3 or TRBV12-4 and TRBJ2-2; the TRBD2 assignment by TCRdb is unverifiable without DNA. This CDR3 has 15 residues. The CDR3 is CASSFLRGATGELFF.

This chain links TRBV6-2 or TRBV6-3 with TRBJ1-1; the TRBD1 assignment by TCRdb is unverifiable without DNA. Germline CDR1 is MNHEY and CDR2 is SVGEGT. The CDR3 is 14 amino acids. The CDR3 is CASSYEGASTEAFF.

The chain couples TRBV7-3 to TRBJ2-1; TCRdb names TRBD2, which stays unverified in the absence of DNA. Germline assignment: CDR1 SGHTA and CDR2 FQGTGA. The CDR3 loop spans 18 amino acids. CDR3 residues: CASSAGLAGVTVNNEQFF.

The CDR3 sequence is CASKGLAEQFF. The chain uses TRBV6-6 and TRBJ2-1; TCRdb designates TRBD2, a call that cannot be tested without DNA. This CDR3 has 11 amino acids. Germline CDR1 is MNHNY and CDR2 is SVGAGI (reference sequence).

The chain links TRBV15 to TRBJ1-2; TCRdb reports TRBD1, a call that lacks DNA to check it against. CDR3 length equals 13 residues. CDR1 is LNHNV, CDR2 YYDKDF, per germline (reference sequence). The chain's CDR3 is CATSQGVNYGYTF.